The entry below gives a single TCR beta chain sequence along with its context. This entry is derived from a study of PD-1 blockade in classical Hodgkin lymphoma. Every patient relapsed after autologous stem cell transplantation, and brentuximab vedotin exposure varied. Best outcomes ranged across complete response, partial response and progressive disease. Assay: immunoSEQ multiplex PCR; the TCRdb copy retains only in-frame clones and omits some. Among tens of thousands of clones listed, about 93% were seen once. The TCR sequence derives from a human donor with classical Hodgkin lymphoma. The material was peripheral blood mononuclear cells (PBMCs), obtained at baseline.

CDR3 in DNA: TGCGCCAGCAGCCAGCTTGTGTTGAGTGGGAGCAATTCACCCCTCCACTTT. Translation gives CASSQLVLSGSNSPLHF. The genes are TRBV5-1 and TRBJ1-6; D is ambiguous. The ends were cut back, 4 bases at V and 7 bases at J, with 21 bases in the middle. The CDR3 is 17 amino acids. The germline V gene encodes CDR1 SGHRS and CDR2 YFSETQ.